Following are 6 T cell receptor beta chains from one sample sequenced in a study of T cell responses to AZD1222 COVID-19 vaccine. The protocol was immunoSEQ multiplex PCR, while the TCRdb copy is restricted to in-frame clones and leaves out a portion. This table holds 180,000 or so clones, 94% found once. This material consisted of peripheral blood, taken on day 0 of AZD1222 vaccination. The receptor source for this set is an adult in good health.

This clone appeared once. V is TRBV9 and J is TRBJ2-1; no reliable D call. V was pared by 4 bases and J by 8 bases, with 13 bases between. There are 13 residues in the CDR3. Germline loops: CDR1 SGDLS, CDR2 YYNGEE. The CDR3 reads CASSSQWWDEQFF. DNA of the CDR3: TGTGCCAGCAGCTCTCAATGGTGGGATGAGCAGTTCTTC. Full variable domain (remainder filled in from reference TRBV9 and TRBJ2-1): DSGVTQTPKHLITATGQRVTLRCSPRSGDLSVYWYQQSLDQGLQFLIQYYNGEERAKGNILERFSAQQFPDLHSELNLSSLELGDSALYFCASSSQWWDEQFFGPGTRLTVL.

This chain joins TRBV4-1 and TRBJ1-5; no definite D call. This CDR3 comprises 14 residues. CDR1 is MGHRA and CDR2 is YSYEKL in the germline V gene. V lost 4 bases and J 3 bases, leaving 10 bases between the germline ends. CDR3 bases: TGCGCCAGCAGCCCGTACTCGAACAATCAGCCCCAGCATTTT. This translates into CASSPYSNNQPQHF.

In nucleotides, the CDR3 is TGTGCCAGCAGCTTCCGGGGAGCTAGCACAGATACGCAGTATTTT. Translated, it gives CASSFRGASTDTQYF. This chain uses TRBV3-1 (or the pseudogene TRBV3-2) with TRBJ2-3; maybe TRBD2 (5 bases). Germline V gives CDR1 LGHDT, CDR2 YNNKEL (reference sequence). This CDR3 region has 15 residues. Trimming removed 5 bases from V and 0 bases from J, with 12 bases in between.

CDR3 loop: CASSLNSPLHF. CDR3 bases: TGTGCCAGCAGCTTAAATTCACCCCTCCACTTT. J is TRBJ1-6 and V is TRBV11-2; D unclear. The CDR3 contains 11 residues. CDR1 is SGHAT and CDR2 is FQNNGV in the germline V gene. V was clipped by 2 bases and J by 7 bases, with 0 bases between them.

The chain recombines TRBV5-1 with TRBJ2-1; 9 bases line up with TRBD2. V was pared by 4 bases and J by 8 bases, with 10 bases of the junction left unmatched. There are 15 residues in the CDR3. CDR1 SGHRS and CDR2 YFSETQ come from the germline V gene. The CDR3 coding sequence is TGCGCCAGCAGCCCGGCCGCTAGCGGGGCGCATGAGCAGTTCTTC. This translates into CASSPAASGAHEQFF.

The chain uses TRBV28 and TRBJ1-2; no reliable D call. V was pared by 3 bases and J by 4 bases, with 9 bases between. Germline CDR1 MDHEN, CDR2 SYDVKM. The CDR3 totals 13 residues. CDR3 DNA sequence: TGTGCCAGCAGTTTTTTGGGTACCTATGGCTACACCTTC. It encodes CASSFLGTYGYTF.